This T cell receptor beta chain came from a study of response to subunit inactivated influenza vaccine. TCRdb itself ran the RT-PCR reads through MiXCR, one entry per CDR3 protein. The sample lists roughly 500,000 distinct CDR3 sequences, approximately 16% occurring once. CDR1 is DFQATT and CDR2 is SNEGSKA in the germline V gene (reference sequence). This CDR3 region has 14 residues. V shed 3 bases and J 6 bases; nucleotides not matched to a gene: 8. The sequences come from CD4+ T cells sorted from PBMCs, collected around 2 years after vaccination. The chain combines TRBV20-1 with TRBJ2-7; 10 bases match TRBD1. This clonotype was obtained from a man aged 45 to 75 who received an inactivated influenza vaccine. CDR3 coding DNA: TGCAGTGCTAGGCTTGGGACAGGGGTTGGCGAGCAGTACTTC. Translated, it gives CSARLGTGVGEQYF.